These 30 T cell receptor beta chains originate from one sample sequenced in a study of blood T cell repertoires in COVID-19. Clones were sequenced by immunoSEQ multiplex PCR, and TCRdb holds only the in-frame ones, with some missing. The sample contains about 170,000 clones, about 82% of which appear only once. Sequenced input: peripheral blood. The receptors were gathered from a woman of 80 years or more with COVID-19, enrolled during active disease.

This clone was observed a single time. The chain carries TRBV5-1 and TRBJ1-4; no reliable D call. V was pared by 3 bases and J by 4 bases, with 13 bases between. The CDR3 runs 15 residues. Germline V CDR1 and CDR2: SGHRS, YFSETQ. CDR3 sequence reads: CASSSQLGFNEKLFF. The CDR3 DNA follows: TGCGCCAGCAGCTCCCAACTCGGTTTTAATGAAAAACTGTTTTTT.

This chain connects TRBV6-5 to TRBJ1-4, with D possibly being TRBD1 (5 bases). Trimming cost V 2 bases and J 7 bases, with 14 bases left between them. CDR3 length: 15 amino acids. CDR1 MNHEY and CDR2 SVGAGI come from the germline V gene. CDR3 coding DNA: TGTGCCAGCAGTTACGGGGGTTGGCGGGGTGAAAAACTGTTTTTT. Amino acid sequence: CASSYGGWRGEKLFF.

The chain links TRBV15 to TRBJ2-1, with a tentative D call TRBD1 (5 bases). Trimming took 1 base from V and 5 from J, leaving 12 bases between them. Germline CDR1 LNHNV, CDR2 YYDKDF (reference sequence). The CDR3 extends over 15 amino acids. The CDR3 DNA sequence: TGTGCCACCAGCAGAGCTACCCAGGGTAACAATGAGCAGTTCTTC. It codes for CATSRATQGNNEQFF.

This sequence joins TRBV5-1 and TRBJ1-4; tentative D call: TRBD1 (6 bases). The germline V gene has CDR1 SGHRS and CDR2 YFSETQ. The V and J ends lost 7 bases and 5 bases respectively, with 15 bases between them. There are 14 residues in the CDR3. The CDR3 sequence is CASGLGQGNEKLFF. The CDR3 DNA reads TGCGCCAGCGGCCTGGGGCAGGGGAATGAAAAACTGTTTTTT. Supplemented by reference TRBV5-1 and TRBJ1-4, the full variable domain reads KAGVTQTPRYLIKTRGQQVTLSCSPISGHRSVSWYQQTPGQGLQFLFEYFSETQRNKGNFPGRFSGRQFSNSRSEMNVSTLELGDSALYLCASGLGQGNEKLFFGSGTQLSVL.

V usage is TRBV19 and J usage is TRBJ1-5; perhaps TRBD1 as D (6 bases). The germline V gene has CDR1 LNHDA and CDR2 SQIVND (reference sequence). V gave up 3 bases and J gave up 3 bases, with 12 bases separating them. The CDR3 sequence is 15 residues long. The CDR3 here is CASSMSGVLNQPQHF. For the CDR3, the DNA is TGTGCCAGTAGTATGTCAGGGGTTCTCAATCAGCCCCAGCATTTT.

The chain recombines TRBV18 with TRBJ1-2; TRBD1 aligns across 10 bases. CDR1 and CDR2 from the germline V gene are KGHSH and LQKENI. Trimming took 3 bases from V and 7 from J; bases not matched to a gene: 5. CDR3 length equals 14 residues. CDR3 coding DNA: TGTGCCAGCTCACCTGGCGGACAGGGGGGTGGCTACACCTTC. Protein sequence: CASSPGGQGGGYTF.

The chain uses TRBV6-5 and TRBJ1-1; 9 nucleotides line up with TRBD1. Looked up from germline, CDR1 is MNHEY and CDR2 is SVGAGI. The CDR3 has 15 residues. J gave up 5 bases and V 5 bases, and 9 bases lay outside the gene matches. The DNA of the CDR3 is TGTGCCAGCAGTCCGCAACAGGGGGCTATGACTGAAGCTTTCTTT. This sequence encodes CASSPQQGAMTEAFF.

This clone was counted a single time. The V and J genes are TRBV6-5 and TRBJ1-1; D possibly corresponds to TRBD1 (6 bases). The CDR3 totals 12 residues. Germline lookup yields CDR1 MNHEY and CDR2 SVGAGI. Trimming removed 10 bases from V and 1 base from J, with 10 bases in between. The CDR3, as DNA: TGTGCCACCTCCAGGGGGAACACTGAAGCTTTCTTT. This encodes CATSRGNTEAFF.

The V gene is TRBV6-5, the J gene TRBJ2-7; D possibly corresponds to TRBD1 (7 bases). CDR3 length equals 15 residues. V dropped 0 bases and J dropped 2 bases, with 11 bases sitting between them. Per the germline V gene, CDR1 is MNHEY and CDR2 is SVGAGI. DNA for the CDR3: TGTGCCAGCAGTTACTCCGCGGGACAGACCTACGAGCAGTACTTC. Protein product: CASSYSAGQTYEQYF.

The V call is TRBV24-1, the J call TRBJ2-3, with 7 bases lining up with TRBD1. The CDR3 spans 15 residues. V lost 5 bases, J lost 6 bases, and 10 bases stayed unmatched. Germline CDR1 is KGHDR and CDR2 is SFDVKD. The chain's CDR3 is CATSGTGTTADTQYF. CDR3 coding DNA: TGTGCCACCAGTGGGACAGGTACTACCGCGGATACGCAGTATTTT.

This clone was seen more than once but under ten times. V gene TRBV10-3 combines with J gene TRBJ1-2; 7 bases align to TRBD1. Per the germline V gene, CDR1 is ENHRY and CDR2 is SYGVKD. This CDR3 spans 13 amino acids. V lost 9 bases, J lost 8 bases, and 12 bases stayed unmatched. CDR3 nucleotides: TGTGCCATATCCTGGGACAGACCGGAAGGCTACACCTTC. Translation: CAISWDRPEGYTF.

V gene TRBV18 combines with J gene TRBJ2-3; D not resolved. Trimming left V 2 bases short and J 2 bases short, with 8 bases between. Germline CDR1 reads KGHSH; CDR2 reads LQKENI. This CDR3 contains 14 residues. The CDR3 sequence is CASSPEQYTDTQYF. The DNA of the CDR3 is TGTGCCAGCTCACCAGAACAGTACACAGATACGCAGTATTTT.

The chain is built from TRBV2 and TRBJ2-1; D call uncertain. In germline, CDR1 is SNHLY, CDR2 FYNNEI. V was cut by 6 bases and J by 15 bases, with 18 bases left in between. This CDR3 is 12 amino acids long. Here the CDR3 DNA reads TGTGCCAGCAGACCCCCCCTATCCCATCTGTTCTTC. This encodes CASRPPLSHLFF. Complete variable domain (other parts from reference TRBV2 and TRBJ2-1): EPEVTQTPSHQVTQMGQEVILRCVPISNHLYFYWYRQILGQKVEFLVSFYNNEISEKSEIFDDQFSVERPDGSNFTLKIRSTKLEDSAMYFCASRPPLSHLFFGPGTRLTVL.

This rearrangement joins TRBV19 to TRBJ2-3; tentative D call: TRBD2 (5 bases). Germline V gene lookup returns CDR1 LNHDA and CDR2 SQIVND (reference sequence). V lost 4 bases and J 6 bases, leaving 14 bases between the germline ends. CDR3 length equals 14 residues. CDR3 loop: CASSRGASLDTQYF. CDR3 nucleotide sequence: TGTGCCAGTAGTAGGGGAGCGAGCTTGGATACGCAGTATTTT.

This clone came up once. V gene TRBV7-2 combines with J gene TRBJ1-5, with D perhaps matching TRBD1 (5 bases). This CDR3 region has 15 residues. V was pared by 7 bases and J by 4 bases, with 17 bases between. Germline assignment: CDR1 SGHTA and CDR2 FQGNSA. The CDR3 loop reads CASTWAGLNNQPQHF. CDR3 sequence (DNA): TGTGCCAGCACCTGGGCAGGGTTAAATAATCAGCCCCAGCATTTT.

This sequence joins TRBV28 and TRBJ1-2, with TRBD1 as a possible D gene (5 bases). The V end was cut by 6 bases, the J end by 0 bases, with 14 bases between. The CDR3 length is 15 residues. The germline V gene has CDR1 MDHEN and CDR2 SYDVKM. For the CDR3, the DNA is TGTGCCAGCAGACCCGGGGGACGAGCTAACTATGGCTACACCTTC. Translating it yields CASRPGGRANYGYTF.

The chain couples TRBV29-1 to TRBJ1-1, with 11 bases identical to TRBD1. CDR3 length equals 13 residues. After removal of 7 bases from V and 4 bases from J, the junction contained 5 bases not matched to a gene. Germline CDR1 is SQVTM and CDR2 is ANQGSEA. CDR3 loop: CSGTGTGGTEAFF. Here the CDR3 DNA reads TGCAGCGGTACCGGGACAGGGGGCACTGAAGCTTTCTTT.

The V gene is TRBV2, the J gene TRBJ1-5; D gene uncertain. Germline V lookup: CDR1 SNHLY, CDR2 FYNNEI. V was trimmed by 2 bases and J by 7 bases, leaving 12 bases between them. The CDR3 runs to 14 residues. CDR3 DNA: TGTGCCAGCAGTGAAATCACGATAGAGCAGCCCCAGCATTTT. As protein: CASSEITIEQPQHF. The full variable domain, rest sourced from reference TRBV2 and TRBJ1-5, is EPEVTQTPSHQVTQMGQEVILRCVPISNHLYFYWYRQILGQKVEFLVSFYNNEISEKSEIFDDQFSVERPDGSNFTLKIRSTKLEDSAMYFCASSEITIEQPQHFGDGTRLSIL.

This clone was picked up a small number of times. The CDR3, as DNA: TGTGCCAGCAGTGCCCTAGGCCCCACCTACAATGAGCAGTTCTTC. This codes for CASSALGPTYNEQFF. The rearrangement uses TRBV2 and TRBJ2-1; D unclear. There are 15 residues in the CDR3. The germline V gene encodes CDR1 SNHLY and CDR2 FYNNEI. Trimming stripped 4 bases from V and 2 bases from J, with 12 bases between.

V gene TRBV18 combines with J gene TRBJ1-1; the D gene is possibly TRBD1 (5 bases). Germline CDR1 and CDR2: KGHSH and LQKENI. The V end lost 3 bases, the J end lost 10 bases, and 15 bases lay between the germline ends. This CDR3 contains 13 residues. The CDR3: CASSPDLERGAFF. CDR3 nucleotides: TGTGCCAGCTCACCCGACCTAGAAAGGGGAGCTTTCTTT.

The chain uses TRBV6-1 and TRBJ2-1; 11 nucleotides agree with TRBD2. In germline, CDR1 is MNHNS, CDR2 SASEGT. This CDR3 contains 15 residues. With 2 bases clipped from V and 7 bases from J, the junction kept 4 bases outside the gene matches. The CDR3 DNA reads as TGTGCCAGCAGTGAACTAGCGGGGGGTAGGAATGAGCAGTTCTTC. Translated: CASSELAGGRNEQFF.

This chain joins TRBV6-1 and TRBJ1-1; D may be TRBD1 (5 bases). Germline CDR1 MNHNS, CDR2 SASEGT. The V end lost 5 bases, the J end lost 2 bases, and 12 bases lay between the germline ends. This CDR3 is built from 14 residues. The CDR3 region is CASSPDSRNTEAFF. CDR3 nucleotides: TGTGCCAGCAGTCCCGACAGCCGAAACACTGAAGCTTTCTTT.

This clone was observed a single time. The genes are TRBV7-2 and TRBJ1-2; D is undetermined. Per germline, CDR1 SGHTA and CDR2 FQGNSA. The CDR3 length is 15 residues. The V end was cut by 0 bases, the J end by 3 bases, with 11 bases between. The CDR3 nucleotides are TGTGCCAGCAGCTTAGCGCCCCGGGAGTACTATGGCTACACCTTC. It yields the protein CASSLAPREYYGYTF.

The sample holds a few counts of this clone. The V call is TRBV5-1, the J call TRBJ2-7; 8 nucleotides align to TRBD1. Trimming at V came to 0 bases and at J to 7 bases, leaving 6 bases not matched to a gene. Per the germline V gene, CDR1 is SGHRS and CDR2 is YFSETQ. The CDR3 length is 14 residues. CDR3 sequence (DNA): TGCGCCAGCAGCTTGGACCAGGGGGCGCGGGAGCAGTACTTC. Residues: CASSLDQGAREQYF.

The chain is built from TRBV29-1 and TRBJ2-7, with 12 bases matching TRBD1. The CDR3 runs to 13 residues. CDR1 is SQVTM, CDR2 ANQGSEA, per germline. V lost 6 bases to trimming and J lost 9 bases; unmatched junction nucleotides: 9. For the CDR3, the DNA is TGCAGCGTGCCTACGGGACAGGGGGCCGGGCAGTACTTC. Its protein is CSVPTGQGAGQYF.

The chain couples TRBV25-1 to TRBJ1-1; a possible D gene is TRBD1 (5 bases). This CDR3 is built from 12 residues. CDR1 and CDR2 from the germline V gene are MGHDK and SYGVNS. The ends were cut back, 8 bases at V and 6 bases at J, with 13 bases in the middle. CDR3 amino acids: CASGGTFAEAFF. CDR3 sequence (DNA): TGTGCCAGCGGGGGGACGTTCGCTGAAGCTTTCTTT.

The J gene is TRBJ2-4, the V gene TRBV27; 7 nucleotides align to TRBD2. After removal of 2 bases from V and 0 bases from J, the junction contained 7 bases not matched to a gene. This CDR3 contains 17 residues. Germline-derived CDR1 and CDR2 are MNHEY and SMNVEV (reference sequence). The CDR3 DNA sequence: TGTGCCAGCAGTTTACGTTGGGGGGGATTAGCCAAAAACATTCAGTACTTC. Protein product: CASSLRWGGLAKNIQYF.

The rearrangement uses TRBV29-1 and TRBJ2-1, with D perhaps matching TRBD1 (6 bases). Germline V gives CDR1 SQVTM, CDR2 ANQGSEA. The CDR3 extends over 13 amino acids. Trimming removed 5 bases from V and 4 bases from J, with 12 bases in between. CDR3 amino acids: CSVLSGVYNEQFF. The CDR3 nucleotides are TGCAGCGTTTTATCAGGGGTATACAATGAGCAGTTCTTC.

This sequence joins TRBV7-9 and TRBJ2-3; 7 nucleotides line up with TRBD2. Germline lookup yields CDR1 SEHNR and CDR2 FQNEAQ (reference sequence). The CDR3 is made up of 14 amino acids. The V and J ends lost 5 bases and 7 bases, in that order; junction bases with no gene match: 9. This chain's CDR3 is CASSPTGGSNTQYF. In DNA, the CDR3 is TGTGCCAGCAGCCCAACGGGGGGTTCGAATACGCAGTATTTT.

This chain links TRBV4-2 with TRBJ1-1, with D perhaps matching TRBD1 (5 bases). Trimming shortened V by 1 base and J by 1 base, and 10 bases separated the two germline ends. The CDR3 length is 15 residues. The V gene's germline CDR1 is LGHNA and CDR2 YNFKEQ. This chain's CDR3 is CASSQATGGNTEAFF. CDR3 nucleotide sequence: TGTGCCAGCAGCCAAGCCACGGGGGGGAACACTGAAGCTTTCTTT.